The 12 T cell receptor beta chains below come from one sample, sequenced in a study of T cells in localized non-small cell lung cancer. Sequenced by immunoSEQ multiplex PCR; TCRdb stores in-frame clones only, minus some. The sample has about 4,500 clones; 85% to 95% are singletons. The specimen was peripheral blood, collected before any cancer treatment. These receptors were collected from a woman aged 35-75 years with stage I lung adenocarcinoma.

The chain is built from TRBV7-9 and TRBJ1-2; TRBD1 matches at 7 bases. This CDR3 is 14 amino acids long. V trimming: 1 base; J trimming: 2 bases; junction bases outside the gene matches: 1. CDR1 is SEHNR and CDR2 is FQNEAQ in the germline V gene (reference sequence). In DNA form, the CDR3 reads TGTGCCAGCAGCTTAGTGGGACAGAACTATGGCTACACCTTC. Its translation is CASSLVGQNYGYTF.

The chain couples TRBV15 to TRBJ2-1; no definite D call. Trimming shortened V by 0 bases and J by 6 bases, and 3 bases separated the two germline ends. Germline lookup yields CDR1 LNHNV and CDR2 YYDKDF (reference sequence). The CDR3 has 12 residues. This CDR3 is CATSRDPNEQFF. The CDR3 region has the DNA TGTGCCACCAGCAGAGATCCCAATGAGCAGTTCTTC.

The genes are TRBV5-1 and TRBJ2-6; 7 positions agree with TRBD1. Germline-derived CDR1 and CDR2 are SGHRS and YFSETQ. Losses at the gene ends were 4 bases for V and 2 bases for J; bases not matched to a gene: 6. The CDR3 runs 16 residues. CDR3 amino acids: CASSPKQGTGANVLTF. The CDR3 DNA is TGCGCCAGCAGCCCTAAACAGGGGACTGGGGCCAACGTCCTGACTTTC.

The rearrangement joins TRBV7-8 to TRBJ2-1; the D is unclear. The germline gives CDR1 SGHVS, CDR2 FQNEAQ. CDR3 size: 10 residues. The germline V and J ends were trimmed by 6 bases and 8 bases, with 5 bases remaining between them. Written as DNA, the CDR3 is TGTGCCAGCAGTTTGGATGAGCAGTTCTTC. Translation gives CASSLDEQFF.

CDR3 sequence (DNA): TGTCCGAGAAAGACCTATGGCTACACCTTC. Translated, it gives CPRKTYGYTF. V gene TRBV22-1 combines with J gene TRBJ1-2. TRBV22-1 is shown as a pseudogene. The CDR3 covers 10 residues.

In DNA form, the CDR3 reads TGCGCCAGCAGCGTGGACAGGACCCAAGAGACCCAGTACTTC. It translates to CASSVDRTQETQYF. This chain links TRBV5-1 with TRBJ2-5; TRBD1 matches 7 bases. The J segment lost 1 base and the V segment lost 4 bases, leaving 4 bases of the junction unmatched. The CDR3 has 14 amino acids. Germline CDR1 is SGHRS and CDR2 is YFSETQ. Supplemented by reference TRBV5-1 and TRBJ2-5, the full variable domain reads KAGVTQTPRYLIKTRGQQVTLSCSPISGHRSVSWYQQTPGQGLQFLFEYFSETQRNKGNFPGRFSGRQFSNSRSEMNVSTLELGDSALYLCASSVDRTQETQYFGPGTRLLVL.

This chain uses TRBV23-1 with TRBJ2-5; 8 nucleotides align to TRBD2. TRBV23-1 is labeled an ORF, and its function is uncertain. The CDR3 has 13 residues. Trimming cost V 4 bases and J 3 bases; bases outside gene matches: 1. The CDR3 region is CASSRGGKETQYF. The CDR3 DNA is TGCGCCAGCAGTCGCGGGGGGAAAGAGACCCAGTACTTC.

The rearrangement uses TRBV19 and TRBJ2-7; 7 nucleotides line up with TRBD2. The ends lost 5 bases at V and 6 bases at J; junction bases unmatched: 7. The CDR3 runs 13 residues. CDR1 is LNHDA, CDR2 SQIVND, per germline (reference sequence). Here the CDR3 DNA reads TGTGCCAGTAGTGGGCGGGAGCGCGGCGAGCAGTACTTC. It translates to CASSGRERGEQYF.

The gene calls are TRBV28 and TRBJ2-7; 9 nucleotides match TRBD2. The CDR3 extends over 14 amino acids. Per germline, CDR1 MDHEN and CDR2 SYDVKM. The V and J ends lost 6 bases and 5 bases, in that order; junction bases with no gene match: 8. The CDR3 DNA is TGTGCCAGCAGCCCAGCGGGAGGTAGAAACGAGCAGTACTTC. Translating gives CASSPAGGRNEQYF.

The chain couples TRBV6-6 to TRBJ1-5; maybe TRBD1 (5 bases). The germline CDR1 and CDR2 sequences are MNHNY and SVGAGI (reference sequence). This CDR3 has 15 residues. Trimming removed 5 bases from V and 4 bases from J, with 15 bases in between. CDR3 residues: CASSPDTQRNQPQHF. The DNA of the CDR3 is TGTGCCAGCAGTCCGGACACCCAGAGGAATCAGCCCCAGCATTTT.

The chain is built from TRBV9 and TRBJ2-3; TRBD1 aligns across 8 bases. CDR1 SGDLS and CDR2 YYNGEE come from the germline V gene. This CDR3 spans 14 amino acids. Germline trimming cut 1 base from V and 5 bases from J; bases unmatched to any gene: 3. In DNA form, the CDR3 reads TGTGCCAGCAGCGTACAGGGGGCAGGAGATACGCAGTATTTT. Protein product: CASSVQGAGDTQYF.

The rearrangement joins TRBV28 to TRBJ2-2; 8 bases agree with TRBD2. Germline CDR1 MDHEN, CDR2 SYDVKM. This CDR3 comprises 17 residues. J was trimmed by 3 bases and V by 5 bases; bases with no gene match: 11. CDR3 coding DNA: TGTGCCAGCAGTCCCGCCCCCATAGCGGGATACACCGGGGAGCTGTTTTTT. It encodes CASSPAPIAGYTGELFF.